Presented here are 30 T cell receptor beta chains from one specimen sequenced in a study of blood T cells in healthy people across ages. The authors ran a second PCR of 7 to 11 cycles using a sample-barcoded 5' primer and a J-beta primer mix. TCRdb passed the 5' RACE reads through MiXCR, listing each CDR3 protein once. The sample carries about 1.4 million distinct CDR3 sequences, roughly 60% recorded once. Sequences were obtained from blood. The receptors come from a man between 18 and 35 years old in good health.

This clonotype was counted only a few times. V gene TRBV20-1 combines with J gene TRBJ2-5, with 8 bases that match TRBD2. Germline assignment: CDR1 DFQATT and CDR2 SNEGSKA (reference sequence). The CDR3 consists of 15 residues. V was pared by 0 bases and J by 8 bases, with 11 bases of the junction left unmatched. CDR3 nucleotides: TGCAGTGCTAGAGATTATAGGCTAGCGGGTGATACCCAGTACTTC. Translated: CSARDYRLAGDTQYF.

V is TRBV6-2 or TRBV6-3 and J is TRBJ2-5; the D is unclear. The DNA end lines up better with TRBJ2-7; the J call may be wrong. The CDR3 runs 12 residues. Germline CDR1 reads MNHEY; CDR2 reads SVGEGT. In DNA, the CDR3 is TGTGCCAGCAGTTACCAGTTCCACGAGCAGTACTTC. Its translation: CASSYQFHEQYF.

As concerns this clonotype: Relative to the germline gene, one junction end is altered; a read error may explain this. V and J are TRBV6-2 or TRBV6-3 and TRBJ2-5; 10 nucleotides agree with TRBD2. This CDR3 contains 16 residues. Germline values: CDR1 MNHEY, CDR2 SVGEGT. The CDR3 spells CASNYSRTSGQETQYF. The CDR3 nucleotides are TGTGCCAGCAATTACTCGAGGACTAGCGGACAAGAGACCCAGTACTTC.

The rearrangement joins TRBV9 to TRBJ2-1, with TRBD2 matching over 9 bases. The V gene's germline CDR1 is SGDLS and CDR2 YYNGEE. The V segment lost 4 bases and the J segment 3 bases; nucleotides outside the gene matches: 8. CDR3 length: 16 amino acids. The CDR3 sequence: CASSTAGTSIYNEQFF. CDR3 sequence (DNA): TGTGCCAGCAGCACGGCCGGGACTAGCATCTACAATGAGCAGTTCTTC.

This clonotype was seen a handful of times. The V and J genes are TRBV10-3 and TRBJ2-7; no reliable D call. This CDR3 is built from 12 residues. V dropped 0 bases and J dropped 6 bases, with 6 bases sitting between them. Germline V lookup: CDR1 ENHRY, CDR2 SYGVKD. The CDR3 loop reads CAISESGIEQYF. The CDR3 DNA reads TGTGCCATCAGTGAGTCAGGGATCGAGCAGTACTTC.

The chain employs TRBV20-1 and TRBJ2-1; TRBD1 aligns across 8 bases. CDR1 and CDR2 from the germline V gene are DFQATT and SNEGSKA (reference sequence). The CDR3 is made up of 16 amino acids. V lost 3 bases to trimming and J lost 2 bases; unmatched junction nucleotides: 9. CDR3 region: CSASSLTGGPYNEQFF. CDR3 coding DNA: TGCAGTGCTAGCTCCTTAACAGGGGGACCCTACAATGAGCAGTTCTTC.

This clonotype appeared a few times. This chain joins TRBV29-1 and TRBJ2-1, with TRBD2 as a possible D gene (6 bases). V lost 7 bases to trimming and J lost 7 bases, with 11 bases between them. CDR1 and CDR2 from the germline V gene are SQVTM and ANQGSEA. CDR3 size: 11 residues. In DNA, the CDR3 is TGCAGCGATGGAGGGGTAAATGAGCAGTTCTTC. Amino acid sequence: CSDGGVNEQFF.

CDR3 bases: TGCAGCGTTGACCGACAGGGAAAGGGCATTCAGTACTTC. It codes for CSVDRQGKGIQYF. V usage is TRBV29-1 and J usage is TRBJ2-4, with 7 bases that match TRBD1. This CDR3 comprises 13 residues. V dropped 3 bases and J dropped 9; count of bases not matched to a gene: 8. Germline lookup yields CDR1 SQVTM and CDR2 ANQGSEA.

CDR3 bases: TGCAGCGTTGAACCCCGACAAGATACCTACAATGAGCAGTTCTTC. Protein product: CSVEPRQDTYNEQFF. This chain connects TRBV29-1 to TRBJ2-1; D gene uncertain. This CDR3 comprises 15 residues. The germline gives CDR1 SQVTM, CDR2 ANQGSEA. The ends were cut back, 2 bases at V and 2 bases at J, with 13 bases in the middle.

The V call is TRBV18, the J call TRBJ2-5, with D perhaps matching TRBD1 (7 bases). Looked up from germline, CDR1 is KGHSH and CDR2 is LQKENI. Between the trimmed V and J ends, which lost 3 bases and 4 bases, there was a span of 15 bases. The CDR3 runs to 15 residues. The CDR3 protein is CASSPAQGRLETQYF. CDR3 sequence (DNA): TGTGCCAGCTCACCTGCACAGGGGAGGCTAGAGACCCAGTACTTC.

J is TRBJ1-4 and V is TRBV29-1, with D perhaps TRBD1 (6 bases). From germline, CDR1 is SQVTM and CDR2 ANQGSEA. The V end was cut by 4 bases, the J end by 8 bases, with 11 bases between. The CDR3 covers 12 residues. CDR3 in amino acids: CSVGQGQEKLFF. The CDR3 DNA is TGCAGCGTTGGGCAGGGGCAAGAAAAACTGTTTTTT.

This clonotype turned up a few times. The chain carries TRBV15 and TRBJ1-4; 12 nucleotides agree with TRBD1. From germline, CDR1 is LNHNV and CDR2 YYDKDF (reference sequence). The CDR3 length is 15 residues. After removal of 5 bases from V and 5 bases from J, the junction contained 3 bases not matched to a gene. The CDR3, as DNA: TGTGCCACCAGCGAGGGACAGGGGGCGAATGAAAAACTGTTTTTT. This codes for CATSEGQGANEKLFF.

The chain employs TRBV25-1 and TRBJ2-7; unclear D gene. CDR3 length: 13 amino acids. The V and J ends lost 3 bases and 1 base respectively, with 7 bases between them. The germline gives CDR1 MGHDK, CDR2 SYGVNS. In DNA form, the CDR3 reads TGTGCCAGCAGTGATAATGGGTCCTACGAGCAGTACTTC. Amino acid sequence: CASSDNGSYEQYF.

The chain has TRBV12-5 and TRBJ2-1; TRBD2 agrees at 10 bases. Germline lookup yields CDR1 LGHNT and CDR2 FRNRAP. The CDR3 extends over 16 amino acids. V shed 0 bases and J 8 bases; nucleotides not matched to a gene: 7. As DNA, the CDR3 is TGTGCTAGTGGTTTGGTAGGAGGCCTAGCGGGAGATGAGCAGTTCTTC. This gives the protein CASGLVGGLAGDEQFF.

This clonotype occurred a few times. This chain connects TRBV12-3 or TRBV12-4 to TRBJ1-1; D is unresolved. V was cut by 1 base and J by 0 bases, with 6 bases left in between. The CDR3 sequence is 14 residues long. The DNA for the CDR3 is TGTGCCAGCAGTTTAGGGGAACTGAACACTGAAGCTTTCTTT. Protein: CASSLGELNTEAFF.

V usage is TRBV7-2 and J usage is TRBJ2-1, with D hard to call. The CDR3 has 12 amino acids. Trimming removed 10 bases at V and 10 bases at J, with 17 bases between. From germline, CDR1 is SGHTA and CDR2 FQGNSA. CDR3 in DNA: TGTGCCATCTCGTCCGGAACGGTAGAGCAGTTCTTC. Encoded protein: CAISSGTVEQFF.

The rearrangement joins TRBV6-5 to TRBJ1-4; D is perhaps TRBD1 (6 bases). Germline-derived CDR1 and CDR2 are MNHEY and SVGAGI. The germline V and J ends were trimmed by 0 bases and 4 bases, with 15 bases remaining between them. This CDR3 region has 17 residues. This CDR3 reads CASSYSLHREHNEKLFF. The CDR3 nucleotides are TGTGCCAGCAGTTACTCCCTACACAGGGAGCATAATGAAAAACTGTTTTTT.

V and J are TRBV7-9 and TRBJ2-3; 10 nucleotides agree with TRBD2. This CDR3 has 16 residues. CDR1 SEHNR and CDR2 FQNEAQ come from the germline V gene (reference sequence). Trimming cost V 5 bases and J 4 bases; bases outside gene matches: 9. Here the CDR3 reads CASSAYGTSDSDTQYF. CDR3 DNA sequence: TGTGCCAGCAGCGCATACGGGACTAGCGATTCAGATACGCAGTATTTT.

This clonotype showed up just a few times. The CDR3 is CSAPRWGAGDYGYTF. The DNA of the CDR3 is TGCAGTGCCCCCAGGTGGGGGGCAGGTGACTATGGCTACACCTTC. The chain uses TRBV20-1 and TRBJ1-2; D possibly corresponds to TRBD1 (6 bases). The ends were cut back, 6 bases at V and 3 bases at J, with 20 bases in the middle. The CDR3 is 15 amino acids. Per germline, CDR1 DFQATT and CDR2 SNEGSKA (reference sequence).

The CDR3 protein is CASSLEGDRAYGYTF. The CDR3 nucleotides are TGTGCCAGCAGCCTCGAGGGGGACAGGGCCTATGGCTACACCTTC. V is TRBV7-9 and J is TRBJ1-2; 9 nucleotides agree with TRBD1. J was trimmed by 4 bases and V by 5 bases; bases with no gene match: 8. The CDR3 totals 15 residues. Germline assignment: CDR1 SEHNR and CDR2 FQNEAQ (reference sequence). The full variable domain, its missing parts supplied by reference TRBV7-9 and TRBJ1-2, is DTGVSQNPRHKITKRGQNVTFRCDPISEHNRLYWYRQTLGQGPEFLTYFQNEAQLEKSRLLSDRFSAERPKGSFSTLEIQRTEQGDSAMYLCASSLEGDRAYGYTFGSGTRLTVV.

In this sample, this clonotype turned up a few times. This chain connects TRBV9 to TRBJ1-2, with TRBD1 as a possible D gene (6 bases). Germline V gives CDR1 SGDLS, CDR2 YYNGEE. The CDR3 is 14 amino acids. The V gene lost 2 bases and the J gene lost 5 bases, with 13 bases spanning the gap. This chain's CDR3 is CASSVPGTWYGYTF. The CDR3 DNA is TGTGCCAGCAGCGTCCCCGGGACATGGTATGGCTACACCTTC.

The chain joins TRBV20-1 to TRBJ2-7, with TRBD2 matching over 8 bases. Germline V CDR1 and CDR2: DFQATT, SNEGSKA (reference sequence). This CDR3 comprises 15 residues. V shed 0 bases, J shed 6 bases, and the junction held 10 bases outside the gene matches. CDR3 nucleotides: TGCAGTGCTAGAGATCTCGACGGGAGGGTTAGCGAGCAGTACTTC. It encodes CSARDLDGRVSEQYF.

The chain links TRBV7-2 to TRBJ1-2; 7 nucleotides match TRBD1. V gave up 5 bases and J gave up 6 bases; unmatched junction bases: 9. This CDR3 has 14 residues. CDR1 is SGHTA, CDR2 FQGNSA, per germline. This CDR3 is CASSPGQFYHGYTF. The CDR3, as DNA: TGTGCCAGCAGCCCGGGACAGTTCTACCATGGCTACACCTTC.

As to this clonotype: Germline is not matched at one junction end, which may reflect a read error. The chain joins TRBV7-6 to TRBJ2-5, with a tentative D call TRBD2 (6 bases). The assigned J gene may be wrong: the sequence end matches TRBJ2-7 better. The CDR3 has 15 amino acids. From germline, CDR1 is SGHVS and CDR2 FNYEAQ. The chain's CDR3 is CASSPGRGGSHEQYF. CDR3 nucleotide sequence: TGTGCCAGCAGCCCCGGGCGGGGAGGCTCCCACGAGCAGTACTTC.

This clonotype showed up just once. V and J are TRBV4-1 and TRBJ1-6, with D unresolved. V lost 3 bases and J 2 bases, leaving 11 bases between the germline ends. CDR3 length equals 16 residues. From germline, CDR1 is MGHRA and CDR2 YSYEKL. In nucleotides, the CDR3 is TGCGCCAGCAGCCACGTTCGGATCGCCTATAATTCACCCCTCCACTTT. This codes for CASSHVRIAYNSPLHF.

This clonotype came up a few times. This chain uses TRBV4-1 with TRBJ1-1; D not certain. Per germline, CDR1 MGHRA and CDR2 YSYEKL. Deletions cut 2 bases from V and 0 bases from J, with 10 bases between. This CDR3 comprises 15 residues. CDR3 residues: CASSQIGPLNTEAFF. In DNA form, the CDR3 reads TGCGCCAGCAGCCAAATAGGACCCCTGAACACTGAAGCTTTCTTT.

About this clonotype: Compared with germline, one end of the junction differs, possibly owing to a read error. The genes are TRBV29-1 and TRBJ1-1; D is possibly TRBD1 (6 bases). Germline V lookup: CDR1 SQVTM, CDR2 ANQGSEA. CDR3 length: 12 residues. DNA of the CDR3: TGCGGCGTTGAAAAGGGGGGCACTGAAGCTTTCTTT. This codes for CGVEKGGTEAFF.

The genes are TRBV4-3 and TRBJ2-7; D possibly matches TRBD1 or TRBD2 (6 bases each). Between the trimmed V and J ends, which lost 0 bases and 0 bases, there was a span of 18 bases. The CDR3 has 18 amino acids. Germline CDR1 reads LGHNA; CDR2 reads YSLEER. CDR3 sequence reads: CASSQDLVVSGASYEQYF. Here the CDR3 DNA reads TGCGCCAGCAGCCAAGATTTAGTTGTGTCGGGGGCCTCCTACGAGCAGTACTTC.

The rearrangement joins TRBV10-2 to TRBJ2-7, with a possible D match to TRBD2 (6 bases). Germline V lookup: CDR1 WSHSY, CDR2 SAAADI. The CDR3 sequence is 14 residues long. Trimming removed 5 bases at V and 6 bases at J, with 17 bases between. Written as DNA, the CDR3 is TGCGCCAGCAGTCCGACTAGTCGAGGGAGCGAGCAGTACTTC. It codes for CASSPTSRGSEQYF.

V gene TRBV2 combines with J gene TRBJ1-1, with D maybe TRBD1 (5 bases). CDR1 and CDR2 (germline): SNHLY, FYNNEI. Trimming cost V 8 bases and J 5 bases, with 15 bases left between them. The CDR3 spans 13 residues. CDR3 bases: TGTGCCAGCTTGCCCTCGGGACGGACTGAAGCTTTCTTT. The encoded protein is CASLPSGRTEAFF.